This paragraph covers one T cell receptor (beta chain) sequence. Donor samples were obtained from healthy Caucasian individuals from Russia, aged about 6 to 95. Drawing of peripheral blood yielded roughly 9.3 milliliters from each donor. The entry originates in a study of blood T cells in healthy people across ages. Study-level information: Researchers report that template switching captured about one barcoded beta molecule per two T cells.

The second PCR ran roughly 7 to 11 cycles with a sample-barcoded 5' primer and J-beta primers. TCRdb re-derived calls from the 5' RACE reads in MiXCR, one entry per CDR3 protein. The data hold 780,000 or so distinct CDR3 sequences, with approximately 53% observed a single time. The sequence came from a man aged 35-49 years in good health. The sample was blood.

The CDR3 region is CASSFDRVSKNEQYF. The CDR3 nucleotides are TGTGCCAGCAGCTTCGACAGGGTATCTAAGAACGAGCAGTACTTC. The chain recombines TRBV5-4 with TRBJ2-5, with 7 bases aligning to TRBD1. The J call may not be correct, given that the DNA end is closer to TRBJ2-7. This CDR3 spans 15 amino acids. Per germline, CDR1 SGHNT and CDR2 YYREEE (reference sequence).